The 32 T cell receptor beta chains listed next were all sequenced from one sample in a study of CD8 T cells in ankylosing spondylitis. Notes on the study in general: Made up of fewer than 10 highly homologous variants, a TCR beta motif appeared characteristic of ankylosing spondylitis blood.

Their antigen targets remain unknown. TCRdb re-called the 5' RACE reads with MiXCR, one entry per CDR3 protein. In the table there are approximately 300,000 distinct CDR3 sequences, 8% of which are singletons. Material: blood, either unsorted or a sorted T cell fraction (not recorded which). The receptor source for this set is a male donor with ankylosing spondylitis.

The chain carries TRBV28 and TRBJ2-1; 10 positions agree with TRBD2. There are 16 residues in the CDR3. Germline-derived CDR1 and CDR2 are MDHEN and SYDVKM. V lost 6 bases and J lost 1; bases outside the gene matches: 6. CDR3 bases: TGTGCCAGCAGCTCTAGCGGGAGAGCGTCCTACAATGAGCAGTTCTTC. Residues: CASSSSGRASYNEQFF. Combining the CDR3 with reference TRBV28 and TRBJ2-1 gives the whole variable domain DVKVTQSSRYLVKRTGEKVFLECVQDMDHENMFWYRQDPGLGLRLIYFSYDVKMKEKGDIPEGYSVSREKKERFSLILESASTNQTSMYLCASSSSGRASYNEQFFGPGTRLTVL.

The gene calls are TRBV20-1 and TRBJ2-1; 13 bases match TRBD2. Trimming removed 3 bases from V and 4 bases from J; junction bases left unmatched: 15. Per germline, CDR1 DFQATT and CDR2 SNEGSKA (reference sequence). The CDR3 contains 19 residues. The CDR3 protein is CSARPQTSGRVRGYNEQFF. The CDR3 DNA is TGCAGTGCTAGGCCTCAAACTAGCGGGAGGGTCCGAGGATACAATGAGCAGTTCTTC.

There are a few counts of this clonotype. J is TRBJ2-1 and V is TRBV3-1; D is perhaps TRBD2 (5 bases). In germline, CDR1 is LGHDT, CDR2 YNNKEL (reference sequence). The CDR3 is 14 amino acids. V was shortened by 1 base and J by 8 bases, with 12 bases between the two germline ends. The CDR3 spells CASSQVLGADEQFF. For the CDR3, the DNA is TGTGCCAGCAGCCAAGTTCTGGGAGCGGATGAGCAGTTCTTC.

This clonotype was observed a few times. The V gene is TRBV19, the J gene TRBJ1-1; D is unresolved. Trimming pared 0 bases from V and 0 bases from J, leaving 11 bases between. There are 16 residues in the CDR3. The V gene's germline CDR1 is LNHDA and CDR2 SQIVND (reference sequence). The DNA of the CDR3 is TGTGCCAGTAGTATAGAGGTGAGGAGTCTGAACACTGAAGCTTTCTTT. Translated: CASSIEVRSLNTEAFF.

The sample holds a few counts of this clonotype. V usage is TRBV7-2 and J usage is TRBJ2-3; tentatively, D is TRBD2 (6 bases). CDR3 length: 16 residues. V lost 7 bases to trimming and J lost 2 bases, with 19 bases between them. From germline, CDR1 is SGHTA and CDR2 FQGNSA. Here the CDR3 DNA reads TGTGCCAGCAAGCCTTTTAGCGGATCCTACACAGATACGCAGTATTTT. Translation: CASKPFSGSYTDTQYF.

In its sample, this clonotype was seen a few times. The rearrangement links TRBV4-1 to TRBJ1-1, with no clear D. Germline CDR1 and CDR2: MGHRA and YSYEKL. CDR3 length: 15 residues. V was pared by 1 base and J by 0 bases, with 9 bases between. The CDR3 nucleotides are TGCGCCAGCAGCCAAGCCGCAGAGATGAACACTGAAGCTTTCTTT. Protein: CASSQAAEMNTEAFF.

The chain combines TRBV27 with TRBJ2-3, with D tentatively TRBD2 (5 bases). Germline V gene sequence: CDR1 MNHEY, CDR2 SMNVEV (reference sequence). Trimming cost V 8 bases and J 3 bases, with 6 bases left between them. The CDR3 extends over 11 amino acids. The DNA of the CDR3 is TGTGCCAGCGGACTTACAGATACGCAGTATTTT. Translation gives CASGLTDTQYF.

This chain links TRBV20-1 with TRBJ2-1; 7 nucleotides match TRBD1. Looked up from germline, CDR1 is DFQATT and CDR2 is SNEGSKA (reference sequence). With 6 bases clipped from V and 4 bases from J, the junction kept 6 bases outside the gene matches. CDR3 size: 13 residues. The CDR3 DNA sequence: TGCAGTGCCAGTAGGGGACAGTACAATGAGCAGTTCTTC. As protein: CSASRGQYNEQFF.

The sample holds many counts of this clonotype. CDR3 region: CASSSSRQGGDEQFF. CDR3 bases: TGTGCCAGCAGCTCCTCCCGCCAGGGCGGCGATGAGCAGTTCTTC. This chain joins TRBV7-9 and TRBJ2-1; the D gene is possibly TRBD1 (5 bases). The germline CDR1 and CDR2 sequences are SEHNR and FQNEAQ (reference sequence). CDR3 size: 15 residues. V shed 4 bases and J shed 8 bases, with 18 bases lying between them.

This clonotype was detected only a few times. V and J are TRBV29-1 and TRBJ2-2; perhaps D is TRBD1 or TRBD2 (6 bases each). The CDR3 runs to 13 residues. Deletions cut 4 bases from V and 6 bases from J, with 12 bases between. Germline CDR1 SQVTM, CDR2 ANQGSEA. The CDR3 bases are TGCAGCGTTGTCGGGGGCGGATCCGGGGAGCTGTTTTTT. Translated, it gives CSVVGGGSGELFF.

A few counts support this clonotype. The chain carries TRBV27 and TRBJ2-3; D unresolved. The CDR3 has 14 amino acids. The V end was cut by 1 base, the J end by 2 bases, with 7 bases between. Germline CDR1 and CDR2: MNHEY and SMNVEV (reference sequence). The CDR3 coding sequence is TGTGCCAGCAGTTTATATATAAACACAGATACGCAGTATTTT. It specifies CASSLYINTDTQYF.

This chain joins TRBV4-1 and TRBJ1-1; D gene unclear. The germline V gene has CDR1 MGHRA and CDR2 YSYEKL. This CDR3 has 14 residues. V shed 6 bases and J shed 3 bases, with 14 bases lying between them. For the CDR3, the DNA is TGCGCCAGCAGGCCAAGATTGCGTGACACTGAAGCTTTCTTT. It yields the protein CASRPRLRDTEAFF.

This clonotype was detected ten times or more. A read error may account for a junction end that differs from germline. V is TRBV7-7 and J is TRBJ2-1; the D gene is possibly TRBD2 (5 bases). CDR1 and CDR2 from the germline V gene are SSHAT and FNYEAQ (reference sequence). There are 17 residues in the CDR3. The CDR3 nucleotides are TGTGCTAGCAGCTTAGATTCGGGCGGGTCCCTCCGAAATGAGCAGTTCTTC. It encodes CASSLDSGGSLRNEQFF.

CDR3 protein: CASSIGADSSYEQYF. DNA for the CDR3: TGTGCCAGTAGTATTGGGGCTGACAGCTCCTACGAGCAGTACTTC. V and J are TRBV19 and TRBJ2-7, with D maybe TRBD1 (5 bases). This CDR3 is 15 amino acids long. The V end lost 3 bases, the J end lost 0 bases, and 12 bases lay between the germline ends. Germline V gene sequence: CDR1 LNHDA, CDR2 SQIVND (reference sequence).

J is TRBJ1-3 and V is TRBV6-1; unclear D gene. CDR3 length: 14 amino acids. Germline CDR1 MNHNS, CDR2 SASEGT. Trimming took off 6 bases at V and 6 bases at J, with 15 bases between the two ends. The CDR3 protein is CASSSVITVNTIYF. CDR3 bases: TGTGCCAGCAGCTCCGTTATAACTGTAAACACCATATATTTT.

The V and J genes are TRBV20-1 and TRBJ2-3; a weak D match, TRBD1 (5 bases). The germline CDR1 and CDR2 sequences are DFQATT and SNEGSKA (reference sequence). This CDR3 spans 14 amino acids. V was cut by 1 base and J by 8 bases, with 16 bases left in between. CDR3 DNA sequence: TGCAGTGCTAGAGTGGTAGGGGATCTTGGTACGCAGTATTTT. Protein: CSARVVGDLGTQYF.

This clonotype came up many times. The rearrangement uses TRBV7-9 and TRBJ2-3; weak D call: TRBD1 (5 bases). This CDR3 comprises 17 residues. Germline CDR1 is SEHNR and CDR2 is FQNEAQ (reference sequence). V dropped 0 bases and J dropped 1 base, with 14 bases sitting between them. CDR3 coding DNA: TGTGCCAGCAGCTTAGCTTCGACAGCCCTCGGCACAGATACGCAGTATTTT. Amino acid sequence: CASSLASTALGTDTQYF. The variable domain in full, with the rest retrieved from reference TRBV7-9 and TRBJ2-3, is DTGVSQNPRHKITKRGQNVTFRCDPISEHNRLYWYRQTLGQGPEFLTYFQNEAQLEKSRLLSDRFSAERPKGSFSTLEIQRTEQGDSAMYLCASSLASTALGTDTQYFGPGTRLTVL.

Written as DNA, the CDR3 is TGTGCCAGCAGTCAGCGACAGGGATATCAGCCCCAGCATTTT. It translates to CASSQRQGYQPQHF. The V and J genes are TRBV28 and TRBJ1-5, with 7 bases that match TRBD1. Germline V gives CDR1 MDHEN, CDR2 SYDVKM. The CDR3 extends over 14 amino acids. V gave up 5 bases and J gave up 5 bases; unmatched junction bases: 6.

There are many counts of this clonotype. V and J are TRBV10-3 and TRBJ1-2, with D maybe TRBD1 (6 bases). With 7 bases removed from V and 8 bases from J, the gap between germline ends came to 14 bases. In germline, CDR1 is ENHRY, CDR2 SYGVKD. The CDR3 has 12 residues. The CDR3 region is CAITTGRNGYTF. The CDR3 region has the DNA TGTGCCATCACCACAGGGAGGAACGGCTACACCTTC.

This clonotype was recorded a few times. The genes are TRBV5-1 and TRBJ2-7; 13 positions match TRBD2. Per the germline V gene, CDR1 is SGHRS and CDR2 is YFSETQ. The CDR3 is made up of 15 amino acids. V trimming: 0 bases; J trimming: 5 bases; junction bases outside the gene matches: 2. The CDR3 nucleotides are TGCGCCAGCAGCTTGGCACTAGCGGGAGGGGACGAGCAGTACTTC. It translates to CASSLALAGGDEQYF.

The rearrangement uses TRBV2 and TRBJ2-7, with TRBD2 matching 7 bases. J was trimmed by 5 bases and V by 5 bases; bases with no gene match: 9. CDR1 and CDR2 (germline): SNHLY, FYNNEI. This CDR3 has 14 amino acids. The CDR3 sequence is CASSYKTSFDEQYF. The CDR3, as DNA: TGTGCCAGCAGTTACAAGACTAGCTTCGACGAGCAGTACTTC.

The J gene is TRBJ2-1, the V gene TRBV5-1; TRBD2 aligns across 11 bases. The germline gives CDR1 SGHRS, CDR2 YFSETQ. The CDR3 length is 16 residues. With V trimmed by 0 bases and J by 8 bases, 7 bases remained unmatched. CDR3 sequence reads: CASSLGLAGRLDEQFF. CDR3 bases: TGCGCCAGCAGCTTGGGACTAGCGGGAAGACTCGATGAGCAGTTCTTC.

The rearrangement links TRBV11-2 to TRBJ1-4; weak D call: TRBD1 (6 bases). The CDR3 consists of 17 residues. CDR1 is SGHAT and CDR2 is FQNNGV in the germline V gene. Trimming shortened V by 4 bases and J by 1 base, and 16 bases separated the two germline ends. DNA for the CDR3: TGTGCCAGCAGCTGGTTGGGGACATTGGGAACTAATGAAAAACTGTTTTTT. Translating gives CASSWLGTLGTNEKLFF.

This chain connects TRBV20-1 to TRBJ1-1, with no clear D. Between the trimmed V and J ends, which lost 7 bases and 2 bases, there was a span of 8 bases. Per the germline V gene, CDR1 is DFQATT and CDR2 is SNEGSKA (reference sequence). This CDR3 is 11 amino acids long. The CDR3 sequence is CSVEGNTEAFF. The CDR3 nucleotides are TGCAGTGTTGAGGGAAACACTGAAGCTTTCTTT.

This clonotype was picked up many times. This sequence joins TRBV27 and TRBJ2-3; 7 positions agree with TRBD2. After removal of 6 bases from V and 6 bases from J, the junction contained 6 bases not matched to a gene. Germline V lookup: CDR1 MNHEY, CDR2 SMNVEV (reference sequence). This CDR3 is 13 amino acids long. This CDR3 reads CASRRDYLDTQYF. The CDR3 DNA sequence: TGTGCCAGCAGGCGGGACTACCTCGATACGCAGTATTTT.

The CDR3 reads CSAGLPRRESYEQYF. The CDR3 DNA is TGCAGTGCTGGTCTCCCGAGGCGCGAATCCTACGAGCAGTACTTC. The chain is built from TRBV20-1 and TRBJ2-7; unclear D gene. The CDR3 totals 15 residues. Germline V lookup: CDR1 DFQATT, CDR2 SNEGSKA (reference sequence). The ends were cut back, 5 bases at V and 1 base at J, with 18 bases in the middle.

The chain is built from TRBV5-5 and TRBJ2-6, with D maybe TRBD1 (5 bases). The CDR3 spans 15 residues. Trimming stripped 5 bases from V and 0 bases from J, with 9 bases between. From germline, CDR1 is SGHKS and CDR2 YYEKEE (reference sequence). CDR3 in amino acids: CASRGHSSGANVLTF. CDR3 sequence (DNA): TGTGCCAGCAGAGGACACTCCTCTGGGGCCAACGTCCTGACTTTC. Using reference TRBV5-5 and TRBJ2-6 for the parts outside the CDR3, the full variable domain is DAGVTQSPTHLIKTRGQQVTLRCSPISGHKSVSWYQQVLGQGPQFIFQYYEKEERGRGNFPDRFSARQFPNYSSELNVNALLLGDSALYLCASRGHSSGANVLTFGAGSRLTVL.

V is TRBV15 and J is TRBJ1-1, with D tentatively TRBD1 (6 bases). Germline V lookup: CDR1 LNHNV, CDR2 YYDKDF (reference sequence). Trimming removed 0 bases at V and 3 bases at J, with 17 bases between. The CDR3 consists of 17 residues. The CDR3 DNA reads TGTGCCACCAGCAGAGATCTAGCAGGGGAGGGGGACACTGAAGCTTTCTTT. This codes for CATSRDLAGEGDTEAFF.

This clonotype was observed at least ten times. The chain couples TRBV20-1 to TRBJ2-3, with 12 nucleotides matching TRBD1. CDR1 is DFQATT and CDR2 is SNEGSKA in the germline V gene (reference sequence). The CDR3 is 15 amino acids. V shed 6 bases and J 2 bases; nucleotides not matched to a gene: 6. The CDR3 sequence: CSAEGTGGFTDTQYF. The CDR3 DNA reads as TGCAGTGCAGAAGGGACAGGGGGCTTCACAGATACGCAGTATTTT.

In this sample, this clonotype turned up many times. The gene calls are TRBV4-1 and TRBJ1-4; D gene uncertain. In germline, CDR1 is MGHRA, CDR2 YSYEKL. Trimming stripped 0 bases from V and 8 bases from J, with 7 bases between. The CDR3 consists of 13 residues. CDR3 DNA sequence: TGCGCCAGCAGCCAAGAACGGACCGAAAAACTGTTTTTT. Translation gives CASSQERTEKLFF.

This clonotype was found a few times. The chain uses TRBV7-9 and TRBJ2-7; 8 positions match TRBD1. The germline V gene encodes CDR1 SEHNR and CDR2 FQNEAQ (reference sequence). This CDR3 region has 15 residues. Unmatched junction bases numbered 13, after V lost 5 bases and J lost 7 bases. CDR3 coding DNA: TGTGCCAGCAGCAAGCAGGGGGCTGCTTTGGGGGAGCAGTACTTC. Protein product: CASSKQGAALGEQYF.

This clonotype was seen ten or more times. This chain connects TRBV12-3 or TRBV12-4 to TRBJ1-2; D might be TRBD1 (5 bases). V lost 1 base to trimming and J lost 4 bases, with 10 bases between them. The CDR3 has 14 residues. The CDR3 DNA follows: TGTGCCAGCAGTTTAGGCCACAGGACCTATGGCTACACCTTC. This codes for CASSLGHRTYGYTF.